The 21 T cell receptor beta chains below were found in one sample sequenced in a study of regulatory T cells in long-lasting Graves disease. Building the TCR beta libraries relied on iRepertoire HTBI primers, and CDR3 regions underwent Arm-PCR. In TCRdb, the multiplex PCR reads were re-called with MiXCR into one record per CDR3 protein. The table records about 430,000 distinct CDR3 sequences, 15% of them present only once. Time point: newly diagnosed GD, antithyroid drugs for less than 3 months. Extracted RNA from PBMCs served as the source of the TCR library. A further study also used this sample, focusing on T cells in Graves' hyperthyroidism and ophthalmopathy.

Here the sequenced sample was peripheral blood mononuclear cells (PBMCs), taken at new diagnosis, from a patient treated with antithyroid drugs. The receptors here all came from a woman in her thirties or forties with Graves disease.

At least ten counts were recorded for this clonotype. This chain connects TRBV12-3 or TRBV12-4 to TRBJ1-6, with D unclear. V was pared by 3 bases and J by 12 bases, with 12 bases between. The CDR3 contains 13 residues. The CDR3 nucleotides read TGTGCCAGCAGTTTCGCTAGGACCGGACCCCTCCACTTT. Its translation is CASSFARTGPLHF.

This clonotype was counted at least ten times. The chain uses TRBV12-3 or TRBV12-4 and TRBJ2-2; TRBD1 is a possible D gene (6 bases). The CDR3 is made up of 16 amino acids. Trimming left V 6 bases short and J 4 bases short, with 18 bases between. CDR3: CASRPATGSGTGELFF. The CDR3 DNA reads as TGTGCCAGCAGACCCGCGACAGGCTCAGGCACCGGGGAGCTGTTTTTT.

This clonotype appeared a single time. V gene TRBV28 combines with J gene TRBJ2-6, with D maybe TRBD1 (5 bases). Trimming took off 6 bases at V and 0 bases at J, with 15 bases between the two ends. CDR1 is MDHEN, CDR2 SYDVKM, per germline. This CDR3 is built from 17 residues. The CDR3 sequence: CASSLGASTSGANVLTF. The CDR3 DNA reads TGTGCCAGCAGCTTAGGGGCGTCAACCTCTGGGGCCAACGTCCTGACTTTC.

The chain links TRBV9 to TRBJ2-3; D uncertain. Trimming shortened V by 0 bases and J by 0 bases, and 11 bases separated the two germline ends. This CDR3 is built from 16 residues. Germline CDR1 SGDLS, CDR2 YYNGEE. CDR3 sequence reads: CASSVGPTASTDTQYF. In DNA, the CDR3 is TGTGCCAGCAGCGTAGGGCCTACGGCCAGCACAGATACGCAGTATTTT.

The CDR3 DNA reads as TGTGCCAGCAGCTTGAGGCTAGCGGGAGTAGCGGAGCAGTTCTTC. Protein sequence: CASSLRLAGVAEQFF. The chain employs TRBV5-8 and TRBJ2-1, with 10 nucleotides matching TRBD2. V lost 1 base, J lost 10 bases, and 8 bases stayed unmatched. From germline, CDR1 is SGHTS and CDR2 YDEGEE. This CDR3 has 15 residues.

The gene calls are TRBV11-3 and TRBJ2-5; D unresolved. The V and J ends lost 3 bases and 7 bases respectively, with 12 bases between them. The CDR3 sequence is 13 residues long. Germline loops: CDR1 SGHNT, CDR2 YENEEA. The CDR3 DNA sequence: TGTGCCAGCAGCTTTGCCCTTGAAGGGACCCAGTACTTC. Translating gives CASSFALEGTQYF. Full variable domain (missing parts from reference TRBV11-3 and TRBJ2-5): EAGVVQSPRYKIIEKKQPVAFWCNPISGHNTLYWYLQNLGQGPELLIRYENEEAVDDSQLPKDRFSAERLKGVDSTLKIQPAELGDSAVYLCASSFALEGTQYFGPGTRLLVL.

This clonotype was observed many times. This rearrangement joins TRBV27 to TRBJ2-1, with no clear D. Germline CDR1 reads MNHEY; CDR2 reads SMNVEV (reference sequence). There are 12 residues in the CDR3. V shed 3 bases and J shed 8 bases, with 8 bases lying between them. CDR3 loop: CASSLGRDEQFF. CDR3 sequence (DNA): TGTGCCAGCAGTTTGGGTCGCGATGAGCAGTTCTTC.

This sequence joins TRBV19 and TRBJ2-3; unclear D gene. From germline, CDR1 is LNHDA and CDR2 SQIVND (reference sequence). This CDR3 is 14 amino acids long. V was trimmed by 4 bases and J by 1 base, leaving 9 bases between them. For the CDR3, the DNA is TGTGCCAGTAGTAAGGGCCCTCGCACAGATACGCAGTATTTT. Amino acid sequence: CASSKGPRTDTQYF.

The chain combines TRBV7-2 with TRBJ2-1, with 14 bases aligning to TRBD2. CDR1 is SGHTA and CDR2 is FQGNSA in the germline V gene. Trimming at V came to 3 bases and at J to 7 bases, leaving 2 bases not matched to a gene. The CDR3 spans 15 residues. The CDR3 region is CASSLTSGRANEQFF. CDR3 in DNA: TGTGCCAGCAGCTTGACTAGCGGGAGGGCTAATGAGCAGTTCTTC.

This clonotype was seen ten or more times. This rearrangement joins TRBV28 to TRBJ2-1, with 7 bases that match TRBD1. Trimming at V came to 6 bases and at J to 4 bases, leaving 6 bases not matched to a gene. The V gene's germline CDR1 is MDHEN and CDR2 SYDVKM. The length of the CDR3 is 14 residues. The CDR3 bases are TGTGCCAGCAGGACAGACAGGGTTTACAATGAGCAGTTCTTC. Its translation: CASRTDRVYNEQFF.

Comments on this clonotype: At one of its ends the junction is not consistent with the germline gene, which may arise from a read error. V gene TRBV5-1 combines with J gene TRBJ2-5, with 14 positions matching TRBD2. Germline CDR1 SGHRS, CDR2 YFSETQ. This CDR3 comprises 16 residues. CDR3 amino acids: CASCLGLAGDQETQYF. The CDR3 DNA reads TGCGCCAGCTGCTTGGGACTAGCGGGAGACCAAGAGACCCAGTACTTC.

The table lists this clonotype with many counts. The V and J genes are TRBV11-2 and TRBJ1-1, with D possibly being TRBD1 (5 bases). This CDR3 spans 14 amino acids. The germline gives CDR1 SGHAT, CDR2 FQNNGV. The V end lost 0 bases, the J end lost 6 bases, and 11 bases lay between the germline ends. CDR3 residues: CASSLERGWAEAFF. For the CDR3, the DNA is TGTGCCAGCAGCTTAGAGAGGGGTTGGGCTGAAGCTTTCTTT. The variable domain in full, completed from reference TRBV11-2 and TRBJ1-1, reads EAGVAQSPRYKIIEKRQSVAFWCNPISGHATLYWYQQILGQGPKLLIQFQNNGVVDDSQLPKDRFSAERLKGVDSTLKIQPAKLEDSAVYLCASSLERGWAEAFFGQGTRLTVV.

Concerning this clonotype: Since a far larger clone is one base different, this is likely a read error. The chain is built from TRBV28 and TRBJ2-1; D gene ambiguous. This CDR3 comprises 13 residues. The germline V and J ends were trimmed by 5 bases and 10 bases, with 15 bases remaining between them. CDR1 and CDR2 from the germline V gene are MDHEN and SYDVKM. CDR3 nucleotide sequence: TGTGCCAGCAGTCCCTACACTATAGGCGAGCAGTTCTTC. This encodes CASSPYTIGEQFF.

V is TRBV19 and J is TRBJ2-5; TRBD2 matches 8 bases. This CDR3 region has 12 residues. Germline trimming cut 8 bases from V and 4 bases from J; bases unmatched to any gene: 3. Looked up from germline, CDR1 is LNHDA and CDR2 is SQIVND (reference sequence). CDR3 DNA: TGTGCCAGTGACGGGGGGGGAGAGACCCAGTACTTC. This gives the protein CASDGGGETQYF.

This clonotype was counted at least ten times. The chain combines TRBV30 with TRBJ2-1; D call uncertain. V lost 0 bases and J 5 bases, leaving 5 bases between the germline ends. Germline V gives CDR1 GTSNPN, CDR2 SVGIG (reference sequence). The CDR3 is made up of 12 amino acids. The CDR3 spells CAWSVFNNEQFF. The DNA of the CDR3 is TGTGCCTGGAGTGTCTTCAACAATGAGCAGTTCTTC.

The V call is TRBV7-9, the J call TRBJ1-4; D remains ambiguous. The CDR3 contains 15 residues. Looked up from germline, CDR1 is SEHNR and CDR2 is FQNEAQ (reference sequence). V shed 1 base and J shed 5 bases, with 11 bases lying between them. The CDR3 spells CASSLGSRENEKLFF. For the CDR3, the DNA is TGTGCCAGCAGCTTAGGATCAAGGGAGAATGAAAAACTGTTTTTT. Full variable domain (outside the CDR3, taken from reference TRBV7-9 and TRBJ1-4): DTGVSQNPRHKITKRGQNVTFRCDPISEHNRLYWYRQTLGQGPEFLTYFQNEAQLEKSRLLSDRFSAERPKGSFSTLEIQRTEQGDSAMYLCASSLGSRENEKLFFGSGTQLSVL.

With respect to this clonotype: One base separates it from a far larger clone, so it is likely a read error. The gene calls are TRBV11-2 and TRBJ2-3, with 7 bases matching TRBD2. J was trimmed by 2 bases and V by 5 bases; bases with no gene match: 4. Germline V CDR1 and CDR2: SGHAT, FQNNGV. The CDR3 spans 14 residues. The CDR3 DNA follows: TGTGCCAGCAGCGGGGGGGATCTCACAGATACGCAGTATTTT. Protein: CASSGGDLTDTQYF.

This chain joins TRBV28 and TRBJ2-1, with D tentatively TRBD1 or TRBD2 (5 bases each). Between the trimmed V and J ends, which lost 1 base and 4 bases, there was a span of 17 bases. This CDR3 region has 17 residues. From germline, CDR1 is MDHEN and CDR2 SYDVKM. CDR3 sequence (DNA): TGTGCCAGCAGTTTATACCTCGGGGAAGGGGTTTACAATGAGCAGTTCTTC. Protein product: CASSLYLGEGVYNEQFF.

This clonotype was seen ten or more times. DNA of the CDR3: TGTGCCAGCAGTTTAGGCGGGAATAGCCACGAGCAGTACTTC. Protein: CASSLGGNSHEQYF. V is TRBV27 and J is TRBJ2-7; D might be TRBD2 (6 bases). The CDR3 consists of 14 residues. V shed 2 bases and J shed 5 bases, with 13 bases lying between them. Germline V lookup: CDR1 MNHEY, CDR2 SMNVEV (reference sequence).

This clonotype appeared many times. The gene calls are TRBV12-3 or TRBV12-4 and TRBJ1-6; 7 bases line up with TRBD1. The CDR3 is 16 amino acids. After removal of 4 bases from V and 3 bases from J, the junction contained 6 bases not matched to a gene. In nucleotides, the CDR3 is TGTGCCAGCAGTTCCAGGGGGGGGCTCTATAATTCACCCCTCCACTTT. Its translation: CASSSRGGLYNSPLHF.

This clonotype was detected many times. This sequence joins TRBV7-9 and TRBJ1-1; 10 bases map to TRBD1. The CDR3 sequence is 13 residues long. V shed 6 bases and J 5 bases; nucleotides not matched to a gene: 3. CDR1 and CDR2 from the germline V gene are SEHNR and FQNEAQ (reference sequence). The chain's CDR3 is CASSPGQGTEAFF. CDR3 nucleotides: TGTGCCAGCAGTCCGGGACAGGGGACTGAAGCTTTCTTT.